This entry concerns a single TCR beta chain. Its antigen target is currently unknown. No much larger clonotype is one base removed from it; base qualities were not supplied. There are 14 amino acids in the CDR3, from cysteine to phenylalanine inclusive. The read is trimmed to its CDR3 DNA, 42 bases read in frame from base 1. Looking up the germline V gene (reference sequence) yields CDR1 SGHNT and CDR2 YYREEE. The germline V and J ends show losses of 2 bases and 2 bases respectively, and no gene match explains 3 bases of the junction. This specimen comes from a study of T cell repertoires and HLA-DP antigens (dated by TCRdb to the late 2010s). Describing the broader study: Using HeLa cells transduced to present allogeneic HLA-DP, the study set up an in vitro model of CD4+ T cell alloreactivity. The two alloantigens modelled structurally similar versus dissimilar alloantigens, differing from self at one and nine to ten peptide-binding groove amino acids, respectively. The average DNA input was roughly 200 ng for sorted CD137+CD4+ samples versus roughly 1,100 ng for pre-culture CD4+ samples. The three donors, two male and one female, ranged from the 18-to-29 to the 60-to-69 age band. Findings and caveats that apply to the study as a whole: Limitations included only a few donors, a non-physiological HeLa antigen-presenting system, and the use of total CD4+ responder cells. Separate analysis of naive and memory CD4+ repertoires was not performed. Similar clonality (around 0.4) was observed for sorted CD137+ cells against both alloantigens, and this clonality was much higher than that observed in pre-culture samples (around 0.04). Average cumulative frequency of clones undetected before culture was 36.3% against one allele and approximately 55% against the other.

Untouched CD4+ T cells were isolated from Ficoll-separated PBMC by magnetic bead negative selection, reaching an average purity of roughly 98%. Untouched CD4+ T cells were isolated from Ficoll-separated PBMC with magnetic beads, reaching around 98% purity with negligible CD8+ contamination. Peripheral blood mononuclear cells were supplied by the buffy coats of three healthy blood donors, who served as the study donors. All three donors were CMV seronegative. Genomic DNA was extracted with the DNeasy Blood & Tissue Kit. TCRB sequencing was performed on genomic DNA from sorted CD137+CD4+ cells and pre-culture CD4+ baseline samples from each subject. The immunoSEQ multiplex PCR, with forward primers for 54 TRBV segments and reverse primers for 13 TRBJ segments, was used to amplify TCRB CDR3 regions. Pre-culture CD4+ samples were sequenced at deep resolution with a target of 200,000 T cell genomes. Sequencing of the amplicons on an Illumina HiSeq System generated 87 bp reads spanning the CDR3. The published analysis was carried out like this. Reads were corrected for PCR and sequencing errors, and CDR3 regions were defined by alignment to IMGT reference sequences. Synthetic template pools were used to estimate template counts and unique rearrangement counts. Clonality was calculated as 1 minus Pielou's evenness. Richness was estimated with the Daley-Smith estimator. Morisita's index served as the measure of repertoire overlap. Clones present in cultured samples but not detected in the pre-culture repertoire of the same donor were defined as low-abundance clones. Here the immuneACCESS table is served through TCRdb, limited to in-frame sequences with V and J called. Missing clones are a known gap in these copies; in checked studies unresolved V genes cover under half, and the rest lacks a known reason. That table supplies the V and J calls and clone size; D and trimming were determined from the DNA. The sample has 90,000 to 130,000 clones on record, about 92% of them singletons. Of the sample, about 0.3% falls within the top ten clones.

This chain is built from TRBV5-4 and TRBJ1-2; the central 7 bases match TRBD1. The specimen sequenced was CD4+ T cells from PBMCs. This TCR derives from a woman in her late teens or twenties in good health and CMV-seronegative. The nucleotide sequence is TGTGCCAGCAGCTTAACAGGGGTAAACTATGGCTACACCTTC. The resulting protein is CASSLTGVNYGYTF.